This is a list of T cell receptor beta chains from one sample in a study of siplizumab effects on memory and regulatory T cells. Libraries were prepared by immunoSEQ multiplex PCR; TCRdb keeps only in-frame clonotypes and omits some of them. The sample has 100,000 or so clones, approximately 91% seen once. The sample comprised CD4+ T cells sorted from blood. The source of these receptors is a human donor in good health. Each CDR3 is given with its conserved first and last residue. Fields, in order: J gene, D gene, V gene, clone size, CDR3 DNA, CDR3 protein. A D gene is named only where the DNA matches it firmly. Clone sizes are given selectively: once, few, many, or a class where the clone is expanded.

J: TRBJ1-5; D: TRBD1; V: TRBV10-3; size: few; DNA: TGTGCCATCACTTCGGACAGGATCCAGCCCCAGCATTTT; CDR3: CAITSDRIQPQHF
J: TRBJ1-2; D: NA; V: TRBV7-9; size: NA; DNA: TGTGCCAGCAGCTTAGTACCAACTCGGAAACTCAGCATCTATGGCTACACCTTC; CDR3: CASSLVPTRKLSIYGYTF
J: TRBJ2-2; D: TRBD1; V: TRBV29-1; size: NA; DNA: TGCAGCGTTCAACAGGGGGTACTCACCGGGGAGCTGTTTTTT; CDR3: CSVQQGVLTGELFF
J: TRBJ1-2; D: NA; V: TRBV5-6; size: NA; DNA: TGTGCCAGTAGCTTGGCTAACTATGGCTACACCTTC; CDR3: CASSLANYGYTF
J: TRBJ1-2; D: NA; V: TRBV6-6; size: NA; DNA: TGTGCCAGCACCCCCAGGACTAACTATGGCTACACCTTC; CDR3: CASTPRTNYGYTF
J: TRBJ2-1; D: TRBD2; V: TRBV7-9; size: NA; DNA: TGTGCCAGCAGCTTATCGCGGGGGAACTCCTACAATGAGCAGTTCTTC; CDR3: CASSLSRGNSYNEQFF
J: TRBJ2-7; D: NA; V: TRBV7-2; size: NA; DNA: TGTGCCAGCGGAACAGGGTGGGAGCAGTACTTC; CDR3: CASGTGWEQYF
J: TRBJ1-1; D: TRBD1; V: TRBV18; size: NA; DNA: TGTGCCAGCTCACCTGGACAGGTAGGCACTGAAGCTTTCTTT; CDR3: CASSPGQVGTEAFF
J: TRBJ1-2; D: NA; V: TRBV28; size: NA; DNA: TGTGCCAGCAGTTTCCCCGAGGGTGGCTACACCTTC; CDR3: CASSFPEGGYTF
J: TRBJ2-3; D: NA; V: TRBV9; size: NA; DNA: TGTGCCAGCAGCGTAGGGGGCGGGGCAGATACGCAGTATTTT; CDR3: CASSVGGGADTQYF
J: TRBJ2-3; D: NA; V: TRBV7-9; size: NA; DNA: TGTGCCAGCAGCACTGGCCCAAATACGCAGTATTTT; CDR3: CASSTGPNTQYF
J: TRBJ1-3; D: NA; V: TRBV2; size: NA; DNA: TGTGCCAGCAGTGGAGGACTCAACTCTGGAAACACCATATATTTT; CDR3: CASSGGLNSGNTIYF
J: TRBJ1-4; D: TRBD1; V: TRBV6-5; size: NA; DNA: TGTGCCAGCAGTTACAGGGGGCCAGCTAATGAAAAACTGTTTTTT; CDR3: CASSYRGPANEKLFF
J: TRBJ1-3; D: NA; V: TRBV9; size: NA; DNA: TGTGCCAGCAGCGTAGGGAAAAACACCATATATTTT; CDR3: CASSVGKNTIYF
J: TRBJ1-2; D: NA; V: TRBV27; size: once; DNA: TGTGCCAGCCTCGTCTGGACAGCTGCCTATGGCTACACCTTC; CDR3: CASLVWTAAYGYTF
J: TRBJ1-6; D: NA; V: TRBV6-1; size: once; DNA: TGTGCCAGCAGATTTCTCAATAATTCACCCCTCCACTTT; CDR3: CASRFLNNSPLHF
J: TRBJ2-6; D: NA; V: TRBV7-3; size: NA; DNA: TGTGCCAGCAGCTTATTTTTGGGCTCTGGGGCCAACGTCCTGACTTTC; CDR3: CASSLFLGSGANVLTF
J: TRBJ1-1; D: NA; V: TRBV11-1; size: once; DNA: TGTGCCAGCAGCTCGTCTACAGTGAACACTGAAGCTTTCTTT; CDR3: CASSSSTVNTEAFF
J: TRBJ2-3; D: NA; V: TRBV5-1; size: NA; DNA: TGCGCCAGCAGCTTGGATGGGCTAAACACAGATACGCAGTATTTT; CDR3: CASSLDGLNTDTQYF
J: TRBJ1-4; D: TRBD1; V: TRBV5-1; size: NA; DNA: TGCGCCAGCAGTTCCGGGACAGGGGGCACGGCGGGTGAAAAACTGTTTTTT; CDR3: CASSSGTGGTAGEKLFF
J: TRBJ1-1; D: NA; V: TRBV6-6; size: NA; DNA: TGTGCCAGCATCCCCTATCGGGGGGGCACTGAAGCTTTCTTT; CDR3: CASIPYRGGTEAFF
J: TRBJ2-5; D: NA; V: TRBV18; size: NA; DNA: TGTGCCAGCTCACTCAGCTCGTACCAAGAGACCCAGTACTTC; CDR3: CASSLSSYQETQYF
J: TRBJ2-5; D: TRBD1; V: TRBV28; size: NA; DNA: TGTGCCAGCAGAACGGGACAGCAGACCCAGTACTTC; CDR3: CASRTGQQTQYF
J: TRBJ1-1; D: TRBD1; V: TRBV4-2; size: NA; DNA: TGTGCCAGCAGCGGCGGCAGGGGGGGGTTCGCTGAAGCTTTCTTT; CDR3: CASSGGRGGFAEAFF
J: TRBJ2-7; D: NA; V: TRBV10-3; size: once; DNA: TGTGCCATCCAAATGGGGGCCGCGGGCGAGCAGTACTTC; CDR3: CAIQMGAAGEQYF
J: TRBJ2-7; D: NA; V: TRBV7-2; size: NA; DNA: TGTGCCAGCAGCTTAGCACCCCCCTTAGTCTCTGGGTTGTACGAGCAGTACTTC; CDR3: CASSLAPPLVSGLYEQYF
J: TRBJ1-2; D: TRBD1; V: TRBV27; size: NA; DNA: TGTGCCAGCAGTTCCAGTCCGACAGGGGTATTTGGCTACACCTTC; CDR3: CASSSSPTGVFGYTF
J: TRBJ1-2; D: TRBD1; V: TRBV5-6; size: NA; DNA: TGTGCCAGCAGCTTGCAAAACCAGGGGGCGCATGGCTACACCTTC; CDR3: CASSLQNQGAHGYTF
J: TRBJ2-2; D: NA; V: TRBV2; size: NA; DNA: TGTGCCAGCAGTGCATTGACAGCGAACACCGGGGAGCTGTTTTTT; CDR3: CASSALTANTGELFF
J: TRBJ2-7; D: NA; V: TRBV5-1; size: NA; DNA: TGCGCCAGCAGCTGGGCTGGCCGGGCTTCTGTGGACGAGCAGTACTTC; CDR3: CASSWAGRASVDEQYF
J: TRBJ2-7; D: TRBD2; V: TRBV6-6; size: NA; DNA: TGTGCCAGCAGTGTCGCGGGACTACCCTACGAGCAGTACTTC; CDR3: CASSVAGLPYEQYF
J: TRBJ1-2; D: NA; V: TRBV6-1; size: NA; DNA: TGTGCCAGCAGTGAAAGAACAGTTTATGGCTACACCTTC; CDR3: CASSERTVYGYTF
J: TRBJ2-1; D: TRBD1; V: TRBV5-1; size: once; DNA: TGCGCCAGCAGCCCGGCCCCCTTGACAGGGGGCATCGGTGAGCAGTTCTTC; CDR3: CASSPAPLTGGIGEQFF
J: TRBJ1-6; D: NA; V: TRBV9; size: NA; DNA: TGTGCCAGCAGCGTAGGGGGGACCGCTTGGAGGCCCCTCCACTTT; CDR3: CASSVGGTAWRPLHF
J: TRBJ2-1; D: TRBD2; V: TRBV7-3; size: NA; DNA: TGTGCCAGCAGCTCGGGGAGGCTAGCGGCTTACAATGAGCAGTTCTTC; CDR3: CASSSGRLAAYNEQFF
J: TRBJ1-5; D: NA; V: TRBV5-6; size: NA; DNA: TGTGCCAGCAGCTTGGTTGGGAGCAATCAGCCCCAGCATTTT; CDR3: CASSLVGSNQPQHF
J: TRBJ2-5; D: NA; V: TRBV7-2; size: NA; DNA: TGTGCCAGCAGCTTACCCCAGCCGGCCCAGTACTTC; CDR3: CASSLPQPAQYF
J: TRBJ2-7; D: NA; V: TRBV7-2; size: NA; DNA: TGTGCCAGCACCCTCTCTCCTCCGGGACTTCTACCGGGGGAGCAGTACTTC; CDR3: CASTLSPPGLLPGEQYF
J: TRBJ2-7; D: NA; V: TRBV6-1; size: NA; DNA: TGTGCCAGCAGTGTCGGGTACGAGCAGTACTTC; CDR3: CASSVGYEQYF
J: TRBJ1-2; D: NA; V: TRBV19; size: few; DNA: TGTGCCAGTAGTATGGGTCAGTATGGCTACACCTTC; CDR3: CASSMGQYGYTF
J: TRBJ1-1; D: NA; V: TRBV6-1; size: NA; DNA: TGTGCCAGCAGCCCCTGGGGGACTGAAGCTTTCTTT; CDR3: CASSPWGTEAFF
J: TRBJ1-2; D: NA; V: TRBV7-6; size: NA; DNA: TGTGCCAGCAGTCTCCAGGGGAACGGCTACACCTTC; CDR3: CASSLQGNGYTF
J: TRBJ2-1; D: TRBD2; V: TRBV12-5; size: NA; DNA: TGTGCTAGTGGTTCCCCGACTAGCGGGGGGGCCGGGGAGCAGTTCTTC; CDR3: CASGSPTSGGAGEQFF
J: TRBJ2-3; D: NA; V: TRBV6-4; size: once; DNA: TGTGCCAGCAGCGGGGAATACACAGATACGCAGTATTTT; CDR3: CASSGEYTDTQYF
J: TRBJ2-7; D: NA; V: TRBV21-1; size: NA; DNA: TGTGCCAGCAGCAAAGGGAACAAAGGGGATGAGTCCTACGAGCAGTACTTC; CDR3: CASSKGNKGDESYEQYF
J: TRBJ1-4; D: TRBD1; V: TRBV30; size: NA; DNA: TGTGCCTGGAGTGTCCCGGGACAGGGTTCCATCCTGTTTTTT; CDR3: CAWSVPGQGSILFF
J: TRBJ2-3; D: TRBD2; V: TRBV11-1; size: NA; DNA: TGTGCCAGCAGCCGAAGTACTAGCGGGGGCACAGATACGCAGTATTTT; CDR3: CASSRSTSGGTDTQYF
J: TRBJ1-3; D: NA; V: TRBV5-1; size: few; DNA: TGCGCCAGCAGCTCACAGCTTACTGGAAACACCATATATTTT; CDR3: CASSSQLTGNTIYF
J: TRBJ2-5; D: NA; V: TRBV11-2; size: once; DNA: TGTGCCAGCAGCTACGGGACACGCACCTCGCAAGAGACCCAGTACTTC; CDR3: CASSYGTRTSQETQYF
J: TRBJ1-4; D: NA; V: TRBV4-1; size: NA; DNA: TGCGCCAGCAGCCAAGATTTCGCTCGAGGCGAAAAACTGTTTTTT; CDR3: CASSQDFARGEKLFF
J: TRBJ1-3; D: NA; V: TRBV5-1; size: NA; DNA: TGCGCCAGCAGCTTGGCAGTCTCTGGAAACACCATATATTTT; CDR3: CASSLAVSGNTIYF
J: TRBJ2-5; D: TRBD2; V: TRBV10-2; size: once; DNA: TGCGCCAGCAGCCCTAGCGGGGGGGTAGAGACCCAGTACTTC; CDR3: CASSPSGGVETQYF
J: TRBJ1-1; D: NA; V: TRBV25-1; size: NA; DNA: TGTGCCAGCAGTGAACCTGGGAACACTGAAGCTTTCTTT; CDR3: CASSEPGNTEAFF
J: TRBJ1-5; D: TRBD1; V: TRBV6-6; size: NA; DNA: TGTGCCAGCAGCCACACAGGGGCAGAACAGCCCCAGCATTTT; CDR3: CASSHTGAEQPQHF
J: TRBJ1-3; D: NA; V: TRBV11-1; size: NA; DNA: TGTGCCAGCAGCTCGGGACTCGGAAACACCATATATTTT; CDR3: CASSSGLGNTIYF
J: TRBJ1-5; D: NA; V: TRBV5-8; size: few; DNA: TGTGCCAGCAGCTCTAATAATCAGCCCCAGCATTTT; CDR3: CASSSNNQPQHF
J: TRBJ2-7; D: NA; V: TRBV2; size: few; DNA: TGTGCCAGCAGGACCTACGAGCAGTACTTC; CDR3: CASRTYEQYF